The entry below gives a single T cell receptor beta chain sequence along with its context. There is no known antigen for this receptor. No clone much larger than this one lies a single base away; base qualities are absent. The data were taken from a study of blood T cell repertoires in COVID-19 (dated by TCRdb to about 2020). For context, the study as a whole: The collaborator samples originated in the United States, Italy and Spain and spanned the acute and convalescent phases of COVID-19. The material from the prospective study consisted of cDNA or gDNA derived from T cells, B-cell-depleted T cells, or PBMCs. Deeply sampled blood TCRbeta repertoires from subjects exposed to, actively infected with, or recovered from COVID-19 were included in the dataset. The repertoires were released in a freely available public database meant as a resource for research on the immune response to SARS-CoV-2. Samples were obtained from the ongoing ImmuneRACE study (first 160 participants) and from over a thousand subjects provided by 6 global collaborators. The sample metadata nearly always contained a de-identified subject ID, COVID-19 status, age in years and sex. Where HLA class I and class II types were available, the types were taken from metadata supplied by the sample provider, not from assay-based typing. The research as a whole found: Clinical and demographic metadata were provided uncurated, with the amount varying by source and participant.

Per the germline V gene (reference sequence), PRHDT is the CDR1 and FYEKMQ is the CDR2. V has 5 bases trimmed and J has 5 bases trimmed; junction bases matching no gene number 5. Including the terminal cysteine and phenylalanine, the CDR3 comprises 14 residues. The only DNA kept is the CDR3, 42 bases in frame from the first base. Each collaborating institution followed its own protocols to collect whole blood in K2EDTA tubes. For TCRbeta analysis, collaborators shipped samples in one of three forms: frozen whole blood, isolated PBMCs, or DNA extracted from either of those sample types. TCRbeta CDR3 regions were amplified from genomic DNA by means of the immunoSEQ Assay, a bias-controlled multiplex PCR. Under the source paper's analysis protocol: Within the assay, amplification of reference gene primers was used to estimate how many nucleated cells each sample contained. To quantify the absolute abundance of each unique TCRbeta CDR3 rearrangement, sequence reads were collapsed and filtered. For each sample, productive Simpson clonality was calculated by taking the square root of Simpson's diversity index across productive rearrangements. Here the immuneACCESS table is served through TCRdb, limited to in-frame sequences with V and J called. Missing clones are a known gap in these copies; in checked studies unresolved V genes cover under half, and the rest lacks a known reason. D and trimming come from the DNA, and the V and J calls and clone size come from that table. This sample holds over 300,000 clones; around 90% were observed only once. The leading ten clones occupy approximately 7% of the sample.

This TCR was sampled from a young man with active or convalescent COVID-19. The chain was built from TRBV13 and TRBJ2-2; TRBD2 fits 7 bases in the junction. Sequenced material: peripheral blood. The DNA sequence is TGTGCCAGCAGCGCGGGACTACCGACCGGGGAGCTGTTTTTT. It translates as CASSAGLPTGELFF.